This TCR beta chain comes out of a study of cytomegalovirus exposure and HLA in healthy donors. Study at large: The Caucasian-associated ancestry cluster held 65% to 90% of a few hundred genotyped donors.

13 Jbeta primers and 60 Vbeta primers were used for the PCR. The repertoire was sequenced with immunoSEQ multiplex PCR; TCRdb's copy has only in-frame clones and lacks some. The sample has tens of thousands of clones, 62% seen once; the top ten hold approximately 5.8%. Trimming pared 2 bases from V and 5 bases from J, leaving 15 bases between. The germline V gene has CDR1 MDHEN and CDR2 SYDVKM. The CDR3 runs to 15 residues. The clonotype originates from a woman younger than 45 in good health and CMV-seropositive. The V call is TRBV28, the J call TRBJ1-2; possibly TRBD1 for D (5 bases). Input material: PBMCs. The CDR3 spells CASSLRDGTWYGYTF. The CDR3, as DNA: TGTGCCAGCAGTTTAAGGGACGGGACTTGGTATGGCTACACCTTC.